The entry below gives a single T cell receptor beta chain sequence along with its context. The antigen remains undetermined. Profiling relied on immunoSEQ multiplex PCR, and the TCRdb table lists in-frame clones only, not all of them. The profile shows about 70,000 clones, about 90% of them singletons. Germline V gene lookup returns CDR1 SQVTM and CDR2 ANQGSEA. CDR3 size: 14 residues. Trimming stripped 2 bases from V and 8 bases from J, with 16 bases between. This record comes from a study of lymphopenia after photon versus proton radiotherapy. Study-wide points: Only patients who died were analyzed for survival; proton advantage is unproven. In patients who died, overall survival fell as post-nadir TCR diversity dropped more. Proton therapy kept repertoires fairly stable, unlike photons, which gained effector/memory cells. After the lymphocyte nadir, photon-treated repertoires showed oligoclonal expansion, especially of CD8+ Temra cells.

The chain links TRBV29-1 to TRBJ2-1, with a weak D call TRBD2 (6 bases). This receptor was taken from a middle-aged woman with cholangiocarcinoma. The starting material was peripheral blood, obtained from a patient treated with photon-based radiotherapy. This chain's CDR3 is CSVETGLRRDEQFF. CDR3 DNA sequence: TGCAGCGTTGAAACGGGACTTCGGAGGGATGAGCAGTTCTTC.